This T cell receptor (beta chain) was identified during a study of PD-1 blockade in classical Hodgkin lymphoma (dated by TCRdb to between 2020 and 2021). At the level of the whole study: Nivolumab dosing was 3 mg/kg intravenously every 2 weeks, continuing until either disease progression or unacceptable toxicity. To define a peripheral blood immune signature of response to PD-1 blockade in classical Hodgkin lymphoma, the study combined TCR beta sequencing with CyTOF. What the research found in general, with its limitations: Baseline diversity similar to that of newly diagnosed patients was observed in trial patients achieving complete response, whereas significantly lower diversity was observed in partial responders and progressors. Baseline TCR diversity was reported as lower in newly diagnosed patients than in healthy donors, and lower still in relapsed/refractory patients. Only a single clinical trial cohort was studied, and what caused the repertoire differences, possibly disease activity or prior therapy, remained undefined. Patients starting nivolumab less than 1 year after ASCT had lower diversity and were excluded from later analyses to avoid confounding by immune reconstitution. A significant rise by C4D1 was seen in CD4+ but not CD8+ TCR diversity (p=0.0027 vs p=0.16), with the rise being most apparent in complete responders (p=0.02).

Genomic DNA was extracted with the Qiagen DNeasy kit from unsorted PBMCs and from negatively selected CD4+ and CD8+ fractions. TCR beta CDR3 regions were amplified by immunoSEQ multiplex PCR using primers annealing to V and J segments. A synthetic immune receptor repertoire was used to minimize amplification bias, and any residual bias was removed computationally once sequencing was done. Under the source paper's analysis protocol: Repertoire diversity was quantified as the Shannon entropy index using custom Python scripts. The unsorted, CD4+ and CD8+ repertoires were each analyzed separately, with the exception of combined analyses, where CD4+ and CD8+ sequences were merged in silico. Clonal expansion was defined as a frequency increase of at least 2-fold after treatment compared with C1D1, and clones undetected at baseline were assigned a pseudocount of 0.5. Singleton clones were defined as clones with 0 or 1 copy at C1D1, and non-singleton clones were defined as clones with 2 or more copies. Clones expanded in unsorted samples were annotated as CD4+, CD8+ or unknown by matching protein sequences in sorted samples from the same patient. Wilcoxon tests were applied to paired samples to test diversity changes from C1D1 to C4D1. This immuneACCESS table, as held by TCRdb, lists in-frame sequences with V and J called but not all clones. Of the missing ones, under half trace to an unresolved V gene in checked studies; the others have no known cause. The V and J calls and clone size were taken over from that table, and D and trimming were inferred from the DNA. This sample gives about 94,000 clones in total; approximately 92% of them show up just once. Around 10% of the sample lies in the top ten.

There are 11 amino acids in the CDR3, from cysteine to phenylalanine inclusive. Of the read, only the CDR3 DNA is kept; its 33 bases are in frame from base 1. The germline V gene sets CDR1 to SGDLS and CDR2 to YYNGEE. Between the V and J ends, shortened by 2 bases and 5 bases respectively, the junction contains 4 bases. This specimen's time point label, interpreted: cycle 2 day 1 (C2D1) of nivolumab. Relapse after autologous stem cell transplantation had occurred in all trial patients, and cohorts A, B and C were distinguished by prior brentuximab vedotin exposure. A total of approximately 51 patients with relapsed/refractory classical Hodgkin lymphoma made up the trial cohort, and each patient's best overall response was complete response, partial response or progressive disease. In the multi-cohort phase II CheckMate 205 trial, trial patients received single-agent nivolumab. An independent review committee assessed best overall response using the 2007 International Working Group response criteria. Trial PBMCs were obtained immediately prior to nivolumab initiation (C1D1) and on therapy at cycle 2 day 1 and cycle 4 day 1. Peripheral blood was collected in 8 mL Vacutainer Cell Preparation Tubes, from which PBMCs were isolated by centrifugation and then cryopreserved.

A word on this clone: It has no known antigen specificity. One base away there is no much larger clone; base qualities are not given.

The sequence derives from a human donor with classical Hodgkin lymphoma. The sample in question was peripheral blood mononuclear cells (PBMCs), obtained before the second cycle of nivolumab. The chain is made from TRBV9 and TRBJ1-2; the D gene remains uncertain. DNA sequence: TGTGCCAGCAGCGTGAATTATGGCTACACCTTC. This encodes CASSVNYGYTF.